These T cell receptor beta chains were read from a single sample in a study of identical twins. TCRdb re-analysed the 5' RACE reads in MiXCR, keeping a single row per CDR3 protein. Found here are around 240,000 distinct CDR3 sequences, about 10% of them singletons; the top ten hold 9% to 10%. Sequencing was carried out using memory T cells sorted from blood. These TCRs come from a man aged 50 to 59 in good health. The conserved cysteine and the conserved F or W are not part of the CDR3 here.

V: TRBV14; length: 13; J: TRBJ2-3; CDR3: ASSQAASGTDTQY
V: TRBV29-1; length: 12; J: TRBJ2-5; CDR3: SGREGPTQETQY
V: TRBV28; length: 11; J: TRBJ2-1; CDR3: ASSFWQNNEQF
V: TRBV4-2; length: 14; J: TRBJ1-2; CDR3: ASSQDLATPNYGYT
V: TRBV5-1; length: 12; J: TRBJ1-1; CDR3: ASSLMGQKAEAF
V: TRBV3-1; length: 10; J: TRBJ2-2; CDR3: ASSQAPGELF
V: TRBV5-1; length: 11; J: TRBJ2-2; CDR3: ASGGQNTGELF
V: TRBV12-3/TRBV12-4; length: 12; J: TRBJ2-3; CDR3: ASSYLLSTDTQY
V: TRBV20-1; length: 11; J: TRBJ1-1; CDR3: SAAEGVNTEAF
V: TRBV28; length: 9; J: TRBJ1-4; CDR3: ASGPNEKLF
V: TRBV12-3/TRBV12-4; length: 12; J: TRBJ1-5; CDR3: ASSKGQGRQPQH
V: TRBV5-1; length: 12; J: TRBJ1-3; CDR3: ASSLGHTGNTIY
V: TRBV20-1; length: 13; J: TRBJ2-3; CDR3: SASLLAGNTDTQY
V: TRBV5-4; length: 13; J: TRBJ2-1; CDR3: ASSLSQGAINEQF
V: TRBV25-1; length: 13; J: TRBJ2-7; CDR3: ASSDSLATIYEQY
V: TRBV7-2; length: 14; J: TRBJ1-1; CDR3: ASSFFPGQGSAEAF
V: TRBV7-2; length: 14; J: TRBJ1-1; CDR3: ASRTQGGGSGTEAF